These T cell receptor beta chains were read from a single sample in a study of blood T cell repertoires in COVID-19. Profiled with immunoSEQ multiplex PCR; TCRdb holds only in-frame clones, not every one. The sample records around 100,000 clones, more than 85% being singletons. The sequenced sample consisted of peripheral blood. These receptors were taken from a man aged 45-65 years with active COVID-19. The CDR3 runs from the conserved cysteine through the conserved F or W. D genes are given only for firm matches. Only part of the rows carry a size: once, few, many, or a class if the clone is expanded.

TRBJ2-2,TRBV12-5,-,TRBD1,TGTGCTAGTGGTTTGGCACACAAAACCAACGAGGACAGGACCGCGAACACCGGGGAGCTGTTTTTT,CASGLAHKTNEDRTANTGELFF
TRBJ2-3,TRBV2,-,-,TGTGCCAGCAGGGGAGGAGAGTACACAGATACGCAGTATTTT,CASRGGEYTDTQYF
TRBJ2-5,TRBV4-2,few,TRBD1,TGTGCCAGCAGCCAACCGGGACAGCAAGAGACCCAGTACTTC,CASSQPGQQETQYF
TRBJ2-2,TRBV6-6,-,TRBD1,TGTGCCAGCAGTTACGGGGGGACAGGGTCCGGGGAGCTGTTTTTT,CASSYGGTGSGELFF
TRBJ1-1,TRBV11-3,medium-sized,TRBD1,TGTGCCAGCAGCCCAGGGACAGGCTTTGAAGCTTTCTTT,CASSPGTGFEAFF
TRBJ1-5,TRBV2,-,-,TGTGCCAGCAGTGGACAAGTGCCTAATCAGCCCCAGCATTTT,CASSGQVPNQPQHF
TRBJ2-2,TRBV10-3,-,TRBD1,TGTGCCATCACGGGACAGACTGGCGGGGAGCTGTTTTTT,CAITGQTGGELFF
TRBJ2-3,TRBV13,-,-,TGTGCCAGCAGCCCAAGGCCAGGGGATACGCAGTATTTT,CASSPRPGDTQYF
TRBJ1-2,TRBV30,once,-,TGTGCCTGGAGTGGTGGAGGCTATGGCTACACCTTC,CAWSGGGYGYTF
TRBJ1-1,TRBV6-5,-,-,TGTGCCAGCAAGGAGGAAGCAAGGAACACTGAAGCTTTCTTT,CASKEEARNTEAFF
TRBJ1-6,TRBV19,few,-,TGTGCCAGTAGAGAATCGGGACATTATAATTCACCCCTCCACTTT,CASRESGHYNSPLHF
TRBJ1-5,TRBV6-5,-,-,TGTGCCAGCAGTTACTCCAGGTATAGCAATCAGCCCCAGCATTTT,CASSYSRYSNQPQHF
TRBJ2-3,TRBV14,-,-,TGTGCCAGCAGCCAGAGACGGGGGGCAGTCACAGATACGCAGTATTTT,CASSQRRGAVTDTQYF
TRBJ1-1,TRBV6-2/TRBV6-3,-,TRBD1,TGTGCCAGCAGCCGGGGACAGCTCATGAACACTGAAGCTTTCTTT,CASSRGQLMNTEAFF
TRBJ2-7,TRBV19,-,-,TGTGCCAGTAGTATTGGGGGCGGCAGGGTGAACTACGAGCAGTACTTC,CASSIGGGRVNYEQYF
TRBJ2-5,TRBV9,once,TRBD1,TGTGCCAGCAGCGTCCTCGACCAGGGGGCGGTGGAGACCCAGTACTTC,CASSVLDQGAVETQYF
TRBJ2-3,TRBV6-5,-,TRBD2,TGTGCCAGCAGTCGACTAGCGGGAAGCACAGATACGCAGTATTTT,CASSRLAGSTDTQYF
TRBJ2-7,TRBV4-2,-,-,TGTGCCAGCAGCCAAGAATTTGCGGGGATGTACGAGCAGTACTTC,CASSQEFAGMYEQYF
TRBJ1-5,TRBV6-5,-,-,TGTGCCAGCAGTAGAGGGAGGGTCGATCAGCCCCAGCATTTT,CASSRGRVDQPQHF
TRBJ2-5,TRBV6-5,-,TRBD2,TGTGCCAGCAGGCGACTAGCGAACCAGGAGACCCAGTACTTC,CASRRLANQETQYF
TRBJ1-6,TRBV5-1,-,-,TGCGCCAGCAGCTCCCGCCCGGGTGAGGCCCTCCACTTT,CASSSRPGEALHF
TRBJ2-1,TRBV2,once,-,TGTGCCAGCAGTGAGAACTATTACAATGAGCAGTTCTTC,CASSENYYNEQFF
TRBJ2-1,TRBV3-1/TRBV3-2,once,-,TGTGCCAGCAGCCCGACAGTCCAAGCTGGCAATGAGCAGTTCTTC,CASSPTVQAGNEQFF
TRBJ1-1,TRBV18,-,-,TGTGCCAGCTCACCTCGTGTCGAAGGGCTGCAGGGGTCTTTCTTT,CASSPRVEGLQGSFF
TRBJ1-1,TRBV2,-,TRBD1,TGTGCCAGCAGTGAGATGAGGACAGGGAACACTGAAGCTTTCTTT,CASSEMRTGNTEAFF
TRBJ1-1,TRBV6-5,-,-,TGTGCCAGCAGGAAGGGCAGGGAGAACACTGAAGCTTTCTTT,CASRKGRENTEAFF
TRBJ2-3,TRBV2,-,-,TGTGCCAGCAGTGAGGCCGGGTCACGAAGATACTCAGATACGCAGTATTTT,CASSEAGSRRYSDTQYF
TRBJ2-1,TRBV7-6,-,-,TGTGCCAGCAGCTTAGGAGGGTTGCAAAGAAATGAGCAGTTCTTC,CASSLGGLQRNEQFF
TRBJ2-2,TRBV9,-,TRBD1,TGTGCCAGCAGCGCCACCCCACAGGGGGCCGGCACCGGGGAGCTGTTTTTT,CASSATPQGAGTGELFF
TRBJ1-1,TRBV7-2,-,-,TGTGCCAGCATGCAGGGCCCTAACACTGAAGCTTTCTTT,CASMQGPNTEAFF
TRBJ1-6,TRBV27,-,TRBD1,TGTGCCAGCAGGGTGGACAGGGGTCGGAATTCACCCCTCCACTTT,CASRVDRGRNSPLHF
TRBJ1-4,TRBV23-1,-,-,TGCGCCAGCAGTCAAACAGAGTATAATGAAAAACTGTTTTTT,CASSQTEYNEKLFF
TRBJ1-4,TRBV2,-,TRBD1,TGTGCCAGCGTCGCAGGGGGTACCGGGGAAAAACTGTTTTTT,CASVAGGTGEKLFF
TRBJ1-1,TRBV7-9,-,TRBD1,TGTGCCAGCAGACCCGGGACAGGGACTGAAGCTTTCTTT,CASRPGTGTEAFF
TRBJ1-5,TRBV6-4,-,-,TGTGCCAGCAGTTCGGGTAGTAGCAATCAGCCCCAGCATTTT,CASSSGSSNQPQHF
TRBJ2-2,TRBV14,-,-,TGTGCCAGCAGCCTAGCTGAGACCCTCGGCACCGGGGAGCTGTTTTTT,CASSLAETLGTGELFF
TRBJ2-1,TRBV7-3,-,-,TGTGCCAGCAGCCCCAGGCCGAGCTCCTACAATGAGCAGTTCTTC,CASSPRPSSYNEQFF
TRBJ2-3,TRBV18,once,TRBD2,TGTGCCAGCTCACCGGGGCTAGCGGGAGGCCCGTTGGTCACAGATACGCAGTATTTT,CASSPGLAGGPLVTDTQYF
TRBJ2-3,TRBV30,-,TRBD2,TGTGCCTGGAGTAAGACGGGAGGGGGGGATACGCAGTATTTT,CAWSKTGGGDTQYF
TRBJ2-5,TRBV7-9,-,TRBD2,TGTGCCAGCGTACTAGCGGGAAGGGAGACCCAGTACTTC,CASVLAGRETQYF
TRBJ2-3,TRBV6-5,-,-,TGTGCCAGCAGTTTAACTATGCCCTCCTCGTTCGATACGCAGTATTTT,CASSLTMPSSFDTQYF
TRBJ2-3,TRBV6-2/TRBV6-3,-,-,TGTGCCAGCAGTGCCAGGACAACCCAAGATACGCAGTATTTT,CASSARTTQDTQYF
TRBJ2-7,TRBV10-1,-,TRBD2,TGCGCCAGCTCCTCTCGCCTAGCGGGGGGCGAGCAGTACTTC,CASSSRLAGGEQYF
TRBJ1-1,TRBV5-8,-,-,TGTGCCAGCAGCCCTCTGAGGGAGGGGCCGAGGACTGAAGCTTTCTTT,CASSPLREGPRTEAFF
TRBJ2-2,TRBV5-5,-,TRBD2,TGTGCCAGCAGCTTGGTTCTGACTAGCGGGGGTACGAACACCGGGGAGCTGTTTTTT,CASSLVLTSGGTNTGELFF
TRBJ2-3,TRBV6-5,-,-,TGTGCCAGCAGCTTACCCGGGGCAGATACGCAGTATTTT,CASSLPGADTQYF